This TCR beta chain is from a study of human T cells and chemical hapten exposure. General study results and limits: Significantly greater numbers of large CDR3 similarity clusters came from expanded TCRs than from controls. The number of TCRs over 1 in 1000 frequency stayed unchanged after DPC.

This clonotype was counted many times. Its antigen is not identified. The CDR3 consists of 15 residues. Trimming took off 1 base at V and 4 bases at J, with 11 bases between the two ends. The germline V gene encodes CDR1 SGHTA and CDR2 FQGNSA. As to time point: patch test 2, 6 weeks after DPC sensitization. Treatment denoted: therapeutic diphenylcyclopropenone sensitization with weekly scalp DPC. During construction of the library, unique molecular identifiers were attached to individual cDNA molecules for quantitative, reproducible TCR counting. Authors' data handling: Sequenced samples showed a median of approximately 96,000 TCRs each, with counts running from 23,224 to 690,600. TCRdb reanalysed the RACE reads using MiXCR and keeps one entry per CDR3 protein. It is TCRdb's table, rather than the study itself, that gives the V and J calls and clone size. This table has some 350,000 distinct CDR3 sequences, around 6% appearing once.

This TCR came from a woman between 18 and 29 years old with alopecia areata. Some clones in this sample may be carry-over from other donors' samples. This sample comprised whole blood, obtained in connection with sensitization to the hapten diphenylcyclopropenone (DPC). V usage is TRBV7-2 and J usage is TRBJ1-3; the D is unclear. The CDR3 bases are TGTGCCAGCAGCTTAGTATCGGCAGCAGGAAACACCATATATTTT. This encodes CASSLVSAAGNTIYF.